The 16 T cell receptor beta chains below all came from one sample that was sequenced in a study of blood T cell repertoires in COVID-19 (dated by TCRdb to 2020 to 2022). The library was built by means of the immunoSEQ multiplex PCR assay. The source is immuneACCESS, and TCRdb retained only in-frame sequences with V and J called. Part of the clones is not carried over; for the studies checked, unresolved V genes explain less than half of this, and the remainder is unexplained. The sample table holds hundreds of thousands of clones, of which 82% were seen once. Together, the top ten hold about 3.3% of the sample. What was sequenced was PBMCs or T cells enriched from blood (not recorded which). Every receptor here comes from a woman in her fifties or sixties who had recovered from COVID-19.

This chain connects TRBV18 to TRBJ1-4, with 7 bases matching TRBD1. Trimming at V came to 5 bases and at J to 6 bases, leaving 9 bases not matched to a gene. The CDR3 is made up of 15 amino acids. Germline V gives CDR1 KGHSH, CDR2 LQKENI. CDR3 in DNA: TGTGCCAGCTCAAGGAATACAGGGGTTGATGAAAAACTGTTTTTT. Translation: CASSRNTGVDEKLFF.

The rearrangement links TRBV19 to TRBJ2-5, with TRBD2 matching over 9 bases. J was trimmed by 4 bases and V by 9 bases; bases with no gene match: 9. The length of the CDR3 is 14 residues. The V gene's germline CDR1 is LNHDA and CDR2 SQIVND (reference sequence). The CDR3 DNA sequence: TGTGCCAGCGATAGCGGGGGAGCCGGAGAGACCCAGTACTTC. Translated: CASDSGGAGETQYF.

The gene calls are TRBV6-5 and TRBJ1-2, with D tentatively TRBD1 (6 bases). CDR3 length equals 14 residues. Germline-derived CDR1 and CDR2 are MNHEY and SVGAGI. Trimming took 8 bases from V and 4 from J, leaving 17 bases between them. The DNA for the CDR3 is TGTGCCAGCGTATACTCAGGGGATGGCTATGGCTACACCTTC. It is translated as CASVYSGDGYGYTF.

This clone showed up just a few times. The chain carries TRBV30 and TRBJ1-2; TRBD1 aligns across 11 bases. The germline V gene has CDR1 GTSNPN and CDR2 SVGIG (reference sequence). This CDR3 comprises 11 residues. Losses at the gene ends were 5 bases for V and 10 bases for J; bases not matched to a gene: 3. The chain's CDR3 is CAWRTGGAYTF. CDR3 DNA sequence: TGTGCCTGGCGGACAGGGGGCGCCTACACCTTC.

The chain has TRBV6-5 and TRBJ1-1; 7 bases are a match to TRBD1. This CDR3 contains 14 residues. V dropped 4 bases and J dropped 1; count of bases not matched to a gene: 3. The germline V gene has CDR1 MNHEY and CDR2 SVGAGI. The CDR3, as DNA: TGTGCCAGCAGTTCCGACAGGGCGAACACTGAAGCTTTCTTT. Residues: CASSSDRANTEAFF.

The genes are TRBV28 and TRBJ1-2; D call uncertain. Trimming pared 5 bases from V and 4 bases from J, leaving 17 bases between. Per germline, CDR1 MDHEN and CDR2 SYDVKM. CDR3 length equals 15 residues. The CDR3: CASSPLGRGFYGYTF. The DNA of the CDR3 is TGTGCCAGCAGTCCCCTCGGGCGGGGTTTCTATGGCTACACCTTC.

The V gene is TRBV25-1, the J gene TRBJ1-2; maybe TRBD1 (5 bases). Germline V gene data show CDR1 as MGHDK and CDR2 as SYGVNS. Deletions cut 9 bases from V and 5 bases from J, with 10 bases between. The CDR3 is made up of 11 amino acids. CDR3 region: CASHGGYGYTF. The CDR3 DNA reads TGTGCCAGTCACGGGGGTTATGGCTACACCTTC.

The CDR3 DNA is TGTGCCAGCAGCCCCCAGGGAGGGGAGATAGAGACCCAGTACTTC. Translated: CASSPQGGEIETQYF. V gene TRBV7-2 combines with J gene TRBJ2-5, with TRBD2 identical over 7 bases. CDR3 size: 15 residues. Germline assignment: CDR1 SGHTA and CDR2 FQGNSA. V lost 5 bases to trimming and J lost 4 bases; unmatched junction nucleotides: 10.

This rearrangement joins TRBV7-9 to TRBJ1-4; 7 bases agree with TRBD1. Trimming cost V 0 bases and J 8 bases; bases outside gene matches: 12. CDR1 and CDR2 (germline): SEHNR, FQNEAQ (reference sequence). This CDR3 is built from 17 residues. The CDR3 DNA follows: TGTGCCAGCAGCTTAGCGGGACAGAGAGGAATCGGGGAAAAACTGTTTTTT. Its protein product is CASSLAGQRGIGEKLFF.

The chain employs TRBV6-2 or TRBV6-3 and TRBJ1-6; D gene uncertain. CDR1 MNHEY and CDR2 SVGEGT come from the germline V gene. The CDR3 covers 15 residues. The V gene lost 6 bases and the J gene lost 0 bases, with 9 bases spanning the gap. CDR3 bases: TGTGCCAGCAGGTACCGGAGCTCCTATAATTCACCCCTCCACTTT. It yields the protein CASRYRSSYNSPLHF.

This chain joins TRBV3-1 (or the pseudogene TRBV3-2) and TRBJ1-4, with D possibly being TRBD1 (6 bases). Per germline, CDR1 LGHDT and CDR2 YNNKEL (reference sequence). There are 14 residues in the CDR3. The ends were cut back, 5 bases at V and 8 bases at J, with 15 bases in the middle. The CDR3: CASSLRVGGEKLFF. CDR3 coding DNA: TGTGCCAGCAGCTTGCGAGTTGGGGGCGAAAAACTGTTTTTT.

This clone showed up just a few times. The chain has TRBV11-2 and TRBJ2-1; 11 bases line up with TRBD2. V trimming: 1 base; J trimming: 5 bases; junction bases outside the gene matches: 4. The CDR3 length is 16 residues. CDR1 and CDR2 from the germline V gene are SGHAT and FQNNGV. DNA for the CDR3: TGTGCCAGCAGCTTAGGAGCTAGCGGGGGGAACAATGAGCAGTTCTTC. Amino acids: CASSLGASGGNNEQFF.

Regarding this clone: This sample includes further DNA sequences coding for the same CDR3. The chain couples TRBV2 to TRBJ1-1; 8 nucleotides match TRBD1. CDR3 length: 13 amino acids. Germline V gene sequence: CDR1 SNHLY, CDR2 FYNNEI. V lost 5 bases, J lost 5 bases, and 4 bases stayed unmatched. CDR3 nucleotides: TGTGCCAGCAGTTGGACAGGGACAACTGAAGCTTTCTTT. Protein: CASSWTGTTEAFF.

The chain joins TRBV7-8 to TRBJ1-2; D possibly corresponds to TRBD1 (6 bases). Germline V gene data show CDR1 as SGHVS and CDR2 as FQNEAQ. The CDR3 has 15 residues. Trimming shortened V by 4 bases and J by 5 bases, and 17 bases separated the two germline ends. CDR3 in DNA: TGTGCCAGCAGCTCGCAGGGGAAAAGACTATATGGCTACACCTTC. Amino acid sequence: CASSSQGKRLYGYTF.

The genes are TRBV6-5 and TRBJ1-6; 10 bases align to TRBD1. The CDR3 contains 15 residues. Germline V CDR1 and CDR2: MNHEY, SVGAGI. J gave up 8 bases and V 2 bases, and 3 bases lay outside the gene matches. CDR3 sequence: CASSYDRGQDSPLHF. Here the CDR3 DNA reads TGTGCCAGCAGTTACGACAGGGGGCAAGATTCACCCCTCCACTTT.

This clone occurred once. The V call is TRBV18, the J call TRBJ1-4; TRBD1 might be the D (5 bases). CDR3 length: 14 residues. CDR1 and CDR2 (germline): KGHSH, LQKENI. V gave up 4 bases and J gave up 4 bases, with 10 bases separating them. The CDR3 protein is CASSLQEINEKLFF. CDR3 DNA: TGTGCCAGCTCACTACAGGAGATTAATGAAAAACTGTTTTTT.